The clone carrying this T cell receptor beta chain has ten or more counts. TCRdb analysed the RT-PCR reads with MiXCR anew, one entry per CDR3 protein. The sample carries about 680,000 distinct CDR3 sequences, 14% recorded once. The sequence derives from a female donor in good health, serving as a healthy control. What was sequenced was memory CD4+ T cells from blood.

DNA of the CDR3: TGTGCCAGCACCCTATGGGCAGGGGGCGAGGGCTACACCTTC. Translating it yields CASTLWAGGEGYTF. This chain uses TRBV12-3 or TRBV12-4 with TRBJ1-2, with TRBD1 matching 8 bases. The CDR3 totals 14 residues. J was trimmed by 8 bases and V by 7 bases; bases with no gene match: 12.